The TCR beta chain under discussion was sequenced for a study of shared clonotypes between healthy human individuals. General study points: Estimated richness was generally greater in naive than memory subsets. Unshared clonotypes carried lower generation probabilities than those common to all four donors. Genetic and exposure-history diversity was limited by the few donors.

V was shortened by 2 bases and J by 0 bases, with 14 bases between the two germline ends. The CDR3 length is 17 residues. Germline CDR1 is MNHNS and CDR2 is SASEGT. Comment on this clone: The antigen is not known.

Here immunoSEQ multiplex PCR was the method, and the copy in TCRdb shows in-frame clones only, minus some. The sample shows under 750,000 clones, over 60% of them seen only once. Input material: memory CD4+ T cells sorted from blood. As for subset: CD45RA-negative fraction. The TCR sequence derives from a woman in her 30s in good health. This chain uses TRBV6-1 with TRBJ1-5; D possibly corresponds to TRBD1 (5 bases). The chain's CDR3 is CASSEIAGTYSNQPQHF. DNA for the CDR3: TGTGCCAGCAGTGAAATTGCGGGGACCTATAGCAATCAGCCCCAGCATTTT.